Each of the 15 T cell receptor beta chains below was sequenced from the same sample in a study of monozygotic twins with inflammatory bowel disease. TCRdb re-called the 5' RACE reads and catalogs CDR3 proteins one per entry, DNA excluded. In total, the table holds about 380,000 distinct CDR3 sequences. Sequencing was carried out using blood. Source of these receptors: a human donor with ulcerative colitis or Crohn's disease, or a healthy co-twin of an affected twin (not recorded which).

The CDR3 loop reads CASSLDVRGAGGYEQYF. V is TRBV11-2 and J is TRBJ2-7; the TCRdb D gene call, TRBD2, has no DNA to confirm it. Germline CDR1 is SGHAT and CDR2 is FQNNGV. The CDR3 contains 17 residues. The full variable domain, its missing parts supplied by reference TRBV11-2 and TRBJ2-7, is EAGVAQSPRYKIIEKRQSVAFWCNPISGHATLYWYQQILGQGPKLLIQFQNNGVVDDSQLPKDRFSAERLKGVDSTLKIQPAKLEDSAVYLCASSLDVRGAGGYEQYFGPGTRLTVT.

V and J are TRBV11-2 and TRBJ2-2; without DNA, the TCRdb call of TRBD1 cannot be checked. CDR3 size: 14 residues. CDR1 and CDR2 from the germline V gene are SGHAT and FQNNGV. The CDR3 protein is CASSYPGLTGELFF.

This chain connects TRBV20-1 to TRBJ2-3; there is no DNA to check the TCRdb D call of TRBD1. The CDR3 covers 15 residues. The germline CDR1 and CDR2 sequences are DFQATT and SNEGSKA (reference sequence). CDR3 residues: CSASTGAWDRDTQYF.

The J gene is TRBJ2-6, the V gene TRBV5-1; TCRdb lists TRBD1, though no DNA is available to test this call. Per germline, CDR1 SGHRS and CDR2 YFSETQ. The CDR3 contains 15 residues. This CDR3 is CASSGGRSGANVLTF.

V is TRBV5-1 and J is TRBJ2-7; lacking DNA, the TRBD1 call made by TCRdb goes unchecked. CDR1 and CDR2 (germline): SGHRS, YFSETQ. The CDR3 covers 17 residues. The CDR3 sequence is CASSQIIKGQGSYEQYF.

The chain has TRBV7-2 and TRBJ2-1; the TCRdb call, TRBD2, lacks DNA for checking. Germline CDR1 and CDR2: SGHTA and FQGNSA. The CDR3 length is 16 residues. CDR3 sequence reads: CASSFGLISSYNEQFF.

The chain recombines TRBV27 with TRBJ2-5; the TCRdb call, TRBD2, lacks DNA for checking. Germline CDR1 is MNHEY and CDR2 is SMNVEV (reference sequence). The CDR3 extends over 16 amino acids. The CDR3 loop is CASSKLAGGLRETQYF.

CDR3 residues: CAWAPGRPNSPLHF. This chain connects TRBV30 to TRBJ1-6; checking the TCRdb D call of TRBD1 is not possible without DNA. The CDR3 sequence is 14 residues long. CDR1 GTSNPN and CDR2 SVGIG come from the germline V gene (reference sequence).

This chain connects TRBV20-1 to TRBJ2-3; the D call of TRBD2 rests on TCRdb alone, since no DNA is present to check it. Germline values: CDR1 DFQATT, CDR2 SNEGSKA (reference sequence). The CDR3 extends over 15 amino acids. The CDR3 loop is CSAILSGWGADTQYF.

The chain is built from TRBV18 and TRBJ1-6; the TCRdb call, TRBD1, lacks DNA for checking. This CDR3 region has 16 residues. The V gene's germline CDR1 is KGHSH and CDR2 LQKENI. The CDR3 sequence: CASSPPATGSNSPLHF.

This chain links TRBV21-1 with TRBJ2-1; checking the TCRdb D call of TRBD1 is not possible without DNA. TRBV21-1 is listed as a pseudogene. The CDR3 consists of 15 residues. CDR3 in amino acids: CASSKGHGTDNEQFF.

This rearrangement joins TRBV6-2 or TRBV6-3 to TRBJ2-1. The CDR3 runs 13 residues. Germline loops: CDR1 MNHEY, CDR2 SVGEGT. This CDR3 is CASSYSMLREQFF.

The chain uses TRBV5-4 and TRBJ1-4; TCRdb's D gene call, TRBD1, goes unchecked for lack of DNA. The length of the CDR3 is 13 residues. Germline assignment: CDR1 SGHNT and CDR2 YYREEE (reference sequence). The CDR3 sequence is CASSPWGDEKLFF.

V and J are TRBV27 and TRBJ1-1. Per the germline V gene, CDR1 is MNHEY and CDR2 is SMNVEV (reference sequence). This CDR3 spans 13 amino acids. Here the CDR3 reads CASSLTVRGEAFF.

The V gene is TRBV9, the J gene TRBJ2-5; TCRdb proposes TRBD1, but this gene call is untestable without DNA. In germline, CDR1 is SGDLS, CDR2 YYNGEE. The CDR3 is 15 residues long. The CDR3 sequence: CASSPTGTGVETQYF. The full variable domain, with the rest looked up from reference TRBV9 and TRBJ2-5, is DSGVTQTPKHLITATGQRVTLRCSPRSGDLSVYWYQQSLDQGLQFLIQYYNGEERAKGNILERFSAQQFPDLHSELNLSSLELGDSALYFCASSPTGTGVETQYFGPGTRLLVL.